Below, 9 T cell receptor beta chains from the same sample are listed, as sequenced in a study of control samples from healthy donors and cancer patients. This table comes from immunoSEQ multiplex PCR, and its TCRdb copy is limited to in-frame clones, with some not included. The table includes 130,000 or so clones, over 85% detected once. The specimen sequenced was PBMCs. The receptors derive from a man between 45 and 60 years old with head and neck cancer.

To note about this clone: Germline is not matched at one junction end, which may reflect a read error. Here the CDR3 reads CVSSLGGVRDGYTF. As DNA, the CDR3 is TGTGTCAGCAGTTTAGGCGGGGTCCGGGACGGCTACACCTTC. J is TRBJ1-2 and V is TRBV28, with D perhaps matching TRBD1 (5 bases). Germline V gene sequence: CDR1 MDHEN, CDR2 SYDVKM. CDR3 length: 14 amino acids.

The gene calls are TRBV5-1 and TRBJ1-1, with 8 bases lining up with TRBD1. CDR3 length: 16 amino acids. The V and J ends lost 2 bases and 4 bases, in that order; junction bases with no gene match: 10. Per germline, CDR1 SGHRS and CDR2 YFSETQ. The CDR3 sequence is CASSFLRTGQGTEAFF. The CDR3 coding sequence is TGCGCCAGCAGCTTCCTAAGGACAGGGCAGGGCACTGAAGCTTTCTTT.

CDR3 loop: CASSPLTSWNQPQHF. Written as DNA, the CDR3 is TGCGCCAGCAGCCCTTTGACCTCCTGGAATCAGCCCCAGCATTTT. The V gene is TRBV4-1, the J gene TRBJ1-5; D call uncertain. V was cut by 4 bases and J by 4 bases, with 14 bases left in between. The germline CDR1 and CDR2 sequences are MGHRA and YSYEKL. CDR3 size: 15 residues.

V usage is TRBV25-1 and J usage is TRBJ2-7; D unresolved. The germline V and J ends were trimmed by 4 bases and 4 bases, with 5 bases remaining between them. CDR3 length: 11 residues. Germline CDR1 reads MGHDK; CDR2 reads SYGVNS. The CDR3 sequence: CASSGSYEQYF. The CDR3 DNA follows: TGTGCCAGCAGTGGTTCGTACGAGCAGTACTTC.

In nucleotides, the CDR3 is TGTGCCAGCATAAGCGGACTCCGCACAGATACGCAGTATTTT. Translating gives CASISGLRTDTQYF. The chain uses TRBV28 and TRBJ2-3; maybe TRBD2 (5 bases). The V and J ends lost 7 bases and 1 base respectively, with 12 bases between them. Germline V CDR1 and CDR2: MDHEN, SYDVKM. The CDR3 consists of 14 residues. Based on the CDR3 plus reference TRBV28 and TRBJ2-3, the full variable domain is DVKVTQSSRYLVKRTGEKVFLECVQDMDHENMFWYRQDPGLGLRLIYFSYDVKMKEKGDIPEGYSVSREKKERFSLILESASTNQTSMYLCASISGLRTDTQYFGPGTRLTVL.

This clone was picked up a small number of times. The chain carries TRBV27 and TRBJ1-4, with 10 bases aligning to TRBD1. The CDR3 runs to 14 residues. With 5 bases clipped from V and 8 bases from J, the junction kept 5 bases outside the gene matches. Germline loops: CDR1 MNHEY, CDR2 SMNVEV (reference sequence). CDR3 DNA: TGTGCCAGCAGTCACGGACAGGGGGGAGAAAAACTGTTTTTT. Its protein is CASSHGQGGEKLFF.

This chain uses TRBV29-1 with TRBJ2-7, with TRBD2 matching over 9 bases. Germline V gives CDR1 SQVTM, CDR2 ANQGSEA. The V and J ends lost 2 bases and 5 bases, in that order; junction bases with no gene match: 10. The CDR3 extends over 15 amino acids. CDR3 coding DNA: TGCAGCGTTGAAAGGGGGGCGGGAGGGCCCGACGAGCAGTACTTC. Translating it yields CSVERGAGGPDEQYF.

J is TRBJ2-6 and V is TRBV27; either TRBD1 or TRBD2 may fit D (5 bases each). V was pared by 3 bases and J by 1 base, with 10 bases between. CDR3 length: 16 residues. Germline V lookup: CDR1 MNHEY, CDR2 SMNVEV (reference sequence). The CDR3 here is CASSFRGVSGANVLTF. CDR3 coding DNA: TGTGCCAGCAGTTTTAGGGGAGTTTCTGGGGCCAACGTCCTGACTTTC.

The chain joins TRBV5-4 to TRBJ2-7; TRBD1 agrees at 8 bases. Germline V CDR1 and CDR2: SGHNT, YYREEE (reference sequence). There are 14 residues in the CDR3. The trim removed 4 bases at V and 4 bases at J, leaving 7 bases unmatched. The CDR3 DNA is TGTGCCAGCAGCGTCTCCGACAGGGGTTACGAGCAGTACTTC. Its translation: CASSVSDRGYEQYF. The variable domain in full, completed from reference TRBV5-4 and TRBJ2-7, reads ETGVTQSPTHLIKTRGQQVTLRCSSQSGHNTVSWYQQALGQGPQFIFQYYREEENGRGNFPPRFSGLQFPNYSSELNVNALELDDSALYLCASSVSDRGYEQYFGPGTRLTVT.